This T cell receptor (beta chain) originates from a study of blood T cell repertoires in COVID-19. Turning to the study itself: Donors in the United States, Italy and Spain gave samples during acute or convalescent COVID-19. In each case, the material was cDNA or gDNA derived from T cells, B-cell-depleted T cells, or PBMCs.

This clone was counted a few times. This CDR3 region has 16 residues. Germline-derived CDR1 and CDR2 are SGHTA and FQGNSA. Trimming left V 1 base short and J 9 bases short, with 16 bases between. In the authors' workflow: By means of reference gene primer amplification, nucleated cell counts were estimated. Profiled with immunoSEQ multiplex PCR; TCRdb holds only in-frame clones, not every one. V and J calls and clone size follow that table, whereas D and trimming were derived from the DNA. Of some 200,000 clones in the sample, 65% to 90% are singletons; the top ten hold approximately 5.9%. The chain is built from TRBV7-2 and TRBJ1-6; possibly TRBD1 for D (6 bases). The receptor comes from an elderly man with acute or convalescent COVID-19. Material: peripheral blood. DNA of the CDR3: TGTGCCAGCAGCTTAGAGTCAGGGGTGCCTAGTTCACCCCTCCACTTT. Amino acids: CASSLESGVPSSPLHF.